This is a list of T cell receptor beta chains from one sample in a study of blood T cell repertoires in COVID-19. Clones were sequenced by immunoSEQ multiplex PCR, and TCRdb holds only the in-frame ones, with some missing. The sample lists 360,000 or so clones; nearly 90% were seen once. Sample: peripheral blood. These receptors were taken from a man between 18 and 29 years old with active or convalescent COVID-19. The conserved cysteine and the conserved F or W are not part of the CDR3 here. Fields, in order: CDR3 protein, J gene, clone size, V gene. A row's size may be missing; if present it is once, few, many or a size class.

ASGTGQRLEPQH TRBJ1-5 - TRBV6-6
ASSLEGFSGYT TRBJ1-2 - TRBV18
ASSLMDRGEKLF TRBJ1-4 - TRBV4-1
ASSLELAGVGETQY TRBJ2-5 few TRBV5-1
ASSSGGGTEAF TRBJ1-1 - TRBV19
ASSSRGGEKLF TRBJ1-4 - TRBV7-9
ASRAGTTYEQY TRBJ2-7 - TRBV27
ASSPGGSNSYEQY TRBJ2-7 - TRBV6-5
ASIRAGGSEQY TRBJ2-7 - TRBV6-5
ASSDSSEGTEAF TRBJ1-1 - TRBV6-4
ASSRTGASYEQY TRBJ2-7 - TRBV28
GPRGCGNTIY TRBJ1-3 - TRBV28
ASSVEVTGYNEQF TRBJ2-1 - TRBV9
ASSLSLAGNYEQY TRBJ2-7 - TRBV7-3
ASTRGQGGANLQNTEAF TRBJ1-1 - TRBV28
ATSLGPKSNTEAF TRBJ1-1 - TRBV27
ASTSGGPGSEQF TRBJ2-1 once TRBV9
ASSFLAGGPDTQY TRBJ2-3 - TRBV28
ASSSDRNTEAF TRBJ1-1 - TRBV12-3/TRBV12-4
ASRGWTGINTGELF TRBJ2-2 - TRBV7-2
ASSPQLAGEGEQY TRBJ2-7 - TRBV5-6
ASSQDSGNSVYEQY TRBJ2-7 - TRBV4-3
ASSQDRSDYGYT TRBJ1-2 - TRBV7-2